This T cell receptor (beta chain) comes out of a study of blood T cell repertoires in COVID-19. Study background: The analysed material was cDNA or gDNA that came from T cells, B-cell-depleted T cells, or PBMCs.

This clone was found once. Using immunoSEQ multiplex PCR, the repertoire was profiled, and TCRdb retains in-frame clones only, with some absent. The sample contains under 200,000 clones, around 85% of which appear only once. Per germline, CDR1 SEHNR and CDR2 FQNEAQ (reference sequence). The CDR3 contains 15 residues. With 3 bases removed from V and 4 bases from J, the gap between germline ends came to 10 bases. The receptor's source is a woman aged 80 or older with acute or convalescent COVID-19. V usage is TRBV7-9 and J usage is TRBJ2-6; weak D call: TRBD2 (6 bases). Sequenced sample: peripheral blood. This CDR3 reads CASSLSGPGANVLTF. The CDR3 nucleotides read TGTGCCAGCAGCTTGAGCGGGCCCGGGGCCAACGTCCTGACTTTC.